A selection of T cell receptor beta chains follows, all from one sample in a study of response to subunit inactivated influenza vaccine. TCRdb independently ran MiXCR on the RT-PCR reads; one entry per CDR3 protein. The sample holds 650,000 or so distinct CDR3 sequences, about 14% seen once. The input for sequencing was PBMCs from blood, taken 14 to 15 days before vaccination. The receptors here all came from a man aged 45-65 years who received an inactivated influenza vaccine. Both conserved end residues are part of each CDR3. The order of the fields is clone size, D gene, J gene, V gene, CDR3 protein, CDR3 DNA. A D gene is named only where the DNA matches it firmly. A clone size is listed for some rows: how often the clone was seen (once, few, many), or a class if it is expanded.

clone size: .; D gene: .; J gene: TRBJ1-6; V gene: TRBV7-2; CDR3 protein: CASSSQGVNSPLHF; CDR3 DNA: TGTGCCAGCAGCTCGCAGGGAGTCAATTCACCCCTCCACTTT
clone size: .; D gene: .; J gene: TRBJ1-6; V gene: TRBV12-3/TRBV12-4; CDR3 protein: CASSLGSVLHF; CDR3 DNA: TGTGCCAGCAGTTTAGGGTCGGTTCTCCACTTT
clone size: .; D gene: .; J gene: TRBJ2-1; V gene: TRBV29-1; CDR3 protein: CSVGLTGDEQFF; CDR3 DNA: TGCAGCGTCGGTCTCACTGGCGATGAGCAGTTCTTC
clone size: .; D gene: TRBD1; J gene: TRBJ2-1; V gene: TRBV20-1; CDR3 protein: CSARTRQGPTYNEQFF; CDR3 DNA: TGCAGTGCTAGGACGAGACAGGGGCCAACCTACAATGAGCAGTTCTTC
clone size: .; D gene: TRBD2; J gene: TRBJ2-5; V gene: TRBV5-6; CDR3 protein: CASSKGTSGVQETQYF; CDR3 DNA: TGTGCCAGCAGCAAAGGGACTAGCGGGGTCCAAGAGACCCAGTACTTC
clone size: .; D gene: .; J gene: TRBJ2-5; V gene: TRBV5-1; CDR3 protein: CASSLAAQQETQYF; CDR3 DNA: TGCGCCAGCAGCTTGGCGGCCCAGCAAGAGACCCAGTACTTC
clone size: few; D gene: TRBD2; J gene: TRBJ2-3; V gene: TRBV7-6; CDR3 protein: CASSLLAGGNTDTQYF; CDR3 DNA: TGTGCCAGCAGCTTGTTAGCGGGAGGGAACACAGATACGCAGTATTTT
clone size: .; D gene: TRBD2; J gene: TRBJ2-3; V gene: TRBV4-3; CDR3 protein: CASSQDGLAGVDTQYF; CDR3 DNA: TGCGCCAGCAGCCAAGACGGCCTAGCGGGAGTTGATACGCAGTATTTT
clone size: once; D gene: TRBD1; J gene: TRBJ2-2; V gene: TRBV12-3/TRBV12-4; CDR3 protein: CASSIERATGVTGELFF; CDR3 DNA: TGTGCCAGCAGTATCGAGCGCGCGACAGGGGTTACCGGGGAGCTGTTTTTT
clone size: few; D gene: TRBD1; J gene: TRBJ2-7; V gene: TRBV24-1; CDR3 protein: CATSDTSGTGSYEQYF; CDR3 DNA: TGTGCCACCAGTGACACGTCCGGGACAGGGTCCTACGAGCAGTACTTC
clone size: few; D gene: .; J gene: TRBJ2-7; V gene: TRBV30; CDR3 protein: CAWKSHQRYEQYF; CDR3 DNA: TGTGCCTGGAAGTCCCATCAACGCTACGAGCAGTACTTC
clone size: few; D gene: TRBD1; J gene: TRBJ2-1; V gene: TRBV6-1; CDR3 protein: CASTPTGVLYNEQFF; CDR3 DNA: TGTGCCAGCACCCCGACAGGGGTATTGTACAATGAGCAGTTCTTC
clone size: many; D gene: .; J gene: TRBJ2-3; V gene: TRBV10-3; CDR3 protein: CAISGGALDTQYF; CDR3 DNA: TGTGCCATCAGTGGCGGGGCGTTAGATACGCAGTATTTT
clone size: .; D gene: .; J gene: TRBJ1-4; V gene: TRBV5-5; CDR3 protein: CASSRDVEEKLFF; CDR3 DNA: TGTGCCAGCAGCCGCGACGTTGAAGAAAAACTGTTTTTT
clone size: .; D gene: .; J gene: TRBJ1-6; V gene: TRBV7-2; CDR3 protein: CASSPLRGTNSPLHF; CDR3 DNA: TGTGCCAGCAGCCCACTACGGGGTACTAATTCACCCCTCCACTTT
clone size: .; D gene: TRBD1; J gene: TRBJ2-4; V gene: TRBV20-1; CDR3 protein: CSASPGQGRQYF; CDR3 DNA: TGCAGTGCTAGTCCGGGACAGGGGCGTCAGTACTTC
clone size: few; D gene: .; J gene: TRBJ1-5; V gene: TRBV11-2; CDR3 protein: CASSLVAQPQHF; CDR3 DNA: TGTGCCAGCAGCTTAGTGGCCCAGCCCCAGCATTTT
clone size: few; D gene: TRBD1; J gene: TRBJ1-1; V gene: TRBV20-1; CDR3 protein: CSARIQGGTEAFF; CDR3 DNA: TGCAGTGCTAGAATACAGGGGGGGACTGAAGCTTTCTTT
clone size: few; D gene: .; J gene: TRBJ1-3; V gene: TRBV27; CDR3 protein: CASSPDSGSGNTIYF; CDR3 DNA: TGTGCCAGCAGCCCTGACAGTGGGTCTGGAAACACCATATATTTT
clone size: many; D gene: TRBD2; J gene: TRBJ2-1; V gene: TRBV7-2; CDR3 protein: CASSLLVSSGGEQFF; CDR3 DNA: TGTGCCAGCAGCTTGCTAGTGTCGTCGGGGGGTGAGCAGTTCTTC
clone size: many; D gene: .; J gene: TRBJ1-5; V gene: TRBV20-1; CDR3 protein: CSARDFGRSNQPQHF; CDR3 DNA: TGCAGTGCTAGAGATTTTGGGCGGAGCAATCAGCCCCAGCATTTT
clone size: .; D gene: .; J gene: TRBJ2-2; V gene: TRBV3-1; CDR3 protein: CASSQPFLGNTGELFF; CDR3 DNA: TGTGCCAGCAGCCAACCCTTTTTAGGCAACACCGGGGAGCTGTTTTTT
clone size: .; D gene: TRBD1; J gene: TRBJ2-1; V gene: TRBV4-3; CDR3 protein: CASSQEPQGAYNEQLF; CDR3 DNA: TGCGCCAGCAGCCAAGAACCCCAGGGGGCCTACAATGAGCAGTTGTTC
clone size: .; D gene: TRBD1; J gene: TRBJ2-1; V gene: TRBV18; CDR3 protein: CASSEGAGNEQFF; CDR3 DNA: TGTGCCAGCTCCGAGGGGGCGGGCAATGAGCAGTTCTTC
clone size: many; D gene: .; J gene: TRBJ2-5; V gene: TRBV20-1; CDR3 protein: CSARAGQETQYF; CDR3 DNA: TGCAGTGCTAGAGCGGGGCAAGAGACCCAGTACTTC
clone size: .; D gene: TRBD2; J gene: TRBJ2-1; V gene: TRBV20-1; CDR3 protein: CSARDNGRADNEQFF; CDR3 DNA: TGCAGTGCTAGAGATAACGGGAGGGCCGACAATGAGCAGTTCTTC
clone size: few; D gene: TRBD1; J gene: TRBJ2-1; V gene: TRBV5-1; CDR3 protein: CASKDRGGSSYNEQFF; CDR3 DNA: TGCGCCAGCAAAGACAGGGGCGGAAGCTCCTACAATGAGCAGTTCTTC
clone size: .; D gene: TRBD1; J gene: TRBJ2-7; V gene: TRBV7-8; CDR3 protein: CASSFWDREAYEQYF; CDR3 DNA: TGTGCCAGCAGCTTCTGGGACAGAGAGGCGTACGAGCAGTACTTC
clone size: .; D gene: TRBD2; J gene: TRBJ2-2; V gene: TRBV10-3; CDR3 protein: CAISESPLAGGGTGELFF; CDR3 DNA: TGTGCCATCAGTGAGTCGCCACTAGCGGGAGGAGGGACCGGGGAGCTGTTTTTT
clone size: .; D gene: .; J gene: TRBJ1-5; V gene: TRBV20-1; CDR3 protein: CSASGGVHNQPQHF; CDR3 DNA: TGCAGTGCTAGTGGGGGGGTGCACAATCAGCCCCAGCATTTT
clone size: few; D gene: .; J gene: TRBJ2-3; V gene: TRBV6-5; CDR3 protein: CASSSRVWDTDTQYF; CDR3 DNA: TGTGCCAGCAGTTCCAGGGTGTGGGACACAGATACGCAGTATTTT
clone size: .; D gene: .; J gene: TRBJ1-2; V gene: TRBV29-1; CDR3 protein: CSVDPRQDGYTF; CDR3 DNA: TGCAGCGTTGACCCCCGACAGGATGGCTACACCTTC